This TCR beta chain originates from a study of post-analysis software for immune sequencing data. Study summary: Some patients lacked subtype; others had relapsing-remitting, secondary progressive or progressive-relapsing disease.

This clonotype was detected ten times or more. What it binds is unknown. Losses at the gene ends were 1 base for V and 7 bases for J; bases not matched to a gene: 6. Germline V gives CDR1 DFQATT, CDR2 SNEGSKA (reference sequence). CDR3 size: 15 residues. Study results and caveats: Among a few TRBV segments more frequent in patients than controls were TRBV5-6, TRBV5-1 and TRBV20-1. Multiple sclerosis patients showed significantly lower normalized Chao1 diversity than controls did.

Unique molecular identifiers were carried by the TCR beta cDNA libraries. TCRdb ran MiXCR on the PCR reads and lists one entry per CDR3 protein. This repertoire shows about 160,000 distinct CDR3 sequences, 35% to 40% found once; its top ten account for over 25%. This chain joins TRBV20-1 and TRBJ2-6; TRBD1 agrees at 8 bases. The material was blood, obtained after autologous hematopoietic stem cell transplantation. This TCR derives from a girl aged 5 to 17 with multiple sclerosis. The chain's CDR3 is CSARARTGNANVLTF. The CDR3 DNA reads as TGCAGTGCTAGAGCCCGGACAGGGAATGCCAACGTCCTGACTTTC.